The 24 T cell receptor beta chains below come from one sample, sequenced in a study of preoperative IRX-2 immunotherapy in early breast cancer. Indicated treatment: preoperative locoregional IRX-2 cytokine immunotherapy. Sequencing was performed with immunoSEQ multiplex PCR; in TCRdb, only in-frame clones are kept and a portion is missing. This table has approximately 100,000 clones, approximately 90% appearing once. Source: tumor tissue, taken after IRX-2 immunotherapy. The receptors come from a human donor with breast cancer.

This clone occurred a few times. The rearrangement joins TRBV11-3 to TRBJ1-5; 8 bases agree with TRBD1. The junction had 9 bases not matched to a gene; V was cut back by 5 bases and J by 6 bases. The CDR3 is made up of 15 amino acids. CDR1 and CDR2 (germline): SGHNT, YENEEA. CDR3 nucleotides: TGTGCCAGCAGCGCCGGCAGGGGGCTAGGTCAGCCCCAGCATTTT. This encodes CASSAGRGLGQPQHF. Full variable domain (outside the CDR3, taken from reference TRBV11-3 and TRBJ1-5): EAGVVQSPRYKIIEKKQPVAFWCNPISGHNTLYWYLQNLGQGPELLIRYENEEAVDDSQLPKDRFSAERLKGVDSTLKIQPAELGDSAVYLCASSAGRGLGQPQHFGDGTRLSIL.

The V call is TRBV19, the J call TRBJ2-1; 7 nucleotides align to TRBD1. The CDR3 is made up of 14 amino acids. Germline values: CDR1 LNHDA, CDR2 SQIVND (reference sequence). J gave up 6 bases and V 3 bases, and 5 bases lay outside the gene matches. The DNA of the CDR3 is TGTGCCAGTAGTATGTCGACAGGGTCCAATGAGCAGTTCTTC. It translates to CASSMSTGSNEQFF.

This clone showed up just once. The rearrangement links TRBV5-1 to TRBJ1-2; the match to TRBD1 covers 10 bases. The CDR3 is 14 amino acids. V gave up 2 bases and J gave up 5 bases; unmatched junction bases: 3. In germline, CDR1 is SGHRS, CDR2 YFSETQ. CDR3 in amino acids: CASSFLDRGYGYTF. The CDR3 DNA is TGCGCCAGCAGCTTTTTGGACAGGGGGTATGGCTACACCTTC.

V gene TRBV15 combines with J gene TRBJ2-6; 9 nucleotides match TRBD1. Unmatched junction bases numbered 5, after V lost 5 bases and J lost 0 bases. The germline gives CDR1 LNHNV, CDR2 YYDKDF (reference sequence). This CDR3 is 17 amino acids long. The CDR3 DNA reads TGTGCCACCAGCCGCGGGACAGGGTTCTCTGGGGCCAACGTCCTGACTTTC. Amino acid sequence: CATSRGTGFSGANVLTF.

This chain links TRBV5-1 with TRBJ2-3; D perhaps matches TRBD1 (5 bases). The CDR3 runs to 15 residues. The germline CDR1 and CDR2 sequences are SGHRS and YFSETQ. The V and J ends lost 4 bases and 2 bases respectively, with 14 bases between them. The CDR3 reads CASSLLGPDTDTQYF. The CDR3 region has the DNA TGCGCCAGCAGCCTCCTGGGGCCCGACACAGATACGCAGTATTTT.

The CDR3 spells CASKEGTGYEQYF. The CDR3, as DNA: TGTGCCAGCAAAGAGGGGACAGGCTACGAGCAGTACTTC. V usage is TRBV6-8 and J usage is TRBJ2-7, with 8 bases fitting TRBD1. Unmatched junction bases numbered 5, after V lost 7 bases and J lost 3 bases. Germline assignment: CDR1 MNHGY and CDR2 SAAAGT. There are 13 residues in the CDR3.

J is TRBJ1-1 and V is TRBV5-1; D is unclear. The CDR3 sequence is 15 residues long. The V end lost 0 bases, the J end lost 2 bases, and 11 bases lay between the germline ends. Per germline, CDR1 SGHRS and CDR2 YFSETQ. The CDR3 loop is CASSLVGQRNTEAFF. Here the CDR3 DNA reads TGCGCCAGCAGCTTGGTGGGTCAGCGAAACACTGAAGCTTTCTTT.

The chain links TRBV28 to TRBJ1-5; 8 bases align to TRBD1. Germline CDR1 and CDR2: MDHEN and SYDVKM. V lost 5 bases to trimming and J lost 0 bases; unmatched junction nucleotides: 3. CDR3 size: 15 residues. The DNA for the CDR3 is TGTGCCAGCAGTGGGACAGGACTTAGCAATCAGCCCCAGCATTTT. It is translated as CASSGTGLSNQPQHF.

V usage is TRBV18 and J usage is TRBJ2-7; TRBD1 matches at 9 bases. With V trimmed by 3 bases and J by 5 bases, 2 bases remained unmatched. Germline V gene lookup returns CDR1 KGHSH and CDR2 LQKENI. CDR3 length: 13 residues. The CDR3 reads CASSPWTGDEQYF. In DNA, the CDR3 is TGTGCCAGCTCACCTTGGACAGGGGACGAGCAGTACTTC.

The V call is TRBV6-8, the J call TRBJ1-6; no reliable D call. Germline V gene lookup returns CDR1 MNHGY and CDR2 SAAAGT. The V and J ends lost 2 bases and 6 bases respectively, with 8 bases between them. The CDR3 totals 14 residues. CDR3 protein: CASSYETGNSPLHF. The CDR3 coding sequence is TGTGCCAGCAGTTACGAAACGGGTAATTCACCCCTCCACTTT.

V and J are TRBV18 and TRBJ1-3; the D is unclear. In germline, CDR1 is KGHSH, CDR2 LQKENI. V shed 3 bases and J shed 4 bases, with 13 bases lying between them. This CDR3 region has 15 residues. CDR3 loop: CASSPGLSAGNTIYF. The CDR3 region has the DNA TGTGCCAGCTCACCGGGCCTATCGGCCGGAAACACCATATATTTT. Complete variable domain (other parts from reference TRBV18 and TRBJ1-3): NAGVMQNPRHLVRRRGQEARLRCSPMKGHSHVYWYRQLPEEGLKFMVYLQKENIIDESGMPKERFSAEFPKEGPSILRIQQVVRGDSAAYFCASSPGLSAGNTIYFGEGSWLTVV.

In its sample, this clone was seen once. As DNA, the CDR3 is TGTGCCTGGAGTGGTGGAGGCTCTGGAAACACCATATATTTT. Translated: CAWSGGGSGNTIYF. The chain employs TRBV30 and TRBJ1-3; D is uncertain. The CDR3 sequence is 14 residues long. Germline V gene data show CDR1 as GTSNPN and CDR2 as SVGIG (reference sequence). V lost 1 base and J lost 0, with 7 bases in between. The full variable domain, its missing parts supplied by reference TRBV30 and TRBJ1-3, is SQTIHQWPATLVQPVGSPLSLECTVEGTSNPNLYWYRQAAGRGLQLLFYSVGIGQISSEVPQNLSASRPQDRQFILSSKKLLLSDSGFYLCAWSGGGSGNTIYFGEGSWLTVV.

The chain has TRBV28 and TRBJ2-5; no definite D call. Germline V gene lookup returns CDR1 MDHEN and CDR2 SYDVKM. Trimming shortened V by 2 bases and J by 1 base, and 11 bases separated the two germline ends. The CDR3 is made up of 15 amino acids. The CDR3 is CASSLLGLPQETQYF. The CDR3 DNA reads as TGTGCCAGCAGTTTACTGGGGTTGCCCCAAGAGACCCAGTACTTC.

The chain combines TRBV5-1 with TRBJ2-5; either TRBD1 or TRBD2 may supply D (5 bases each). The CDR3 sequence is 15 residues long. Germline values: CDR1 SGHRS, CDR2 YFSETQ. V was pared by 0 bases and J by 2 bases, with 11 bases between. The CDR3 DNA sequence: TGCGCCAGCAGCTTGGATCCTGGGGGACAAGAGACCCAGTACTTC. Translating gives CASSLDPGGQETQYF.

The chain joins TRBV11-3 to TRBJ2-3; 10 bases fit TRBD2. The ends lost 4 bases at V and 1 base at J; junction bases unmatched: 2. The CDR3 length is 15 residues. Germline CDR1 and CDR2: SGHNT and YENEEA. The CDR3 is CASSSLAGGTDTQYF. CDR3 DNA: TGTGCCAGCAGCTCCCTAGCGGGGGGCACAGATACGCAGTATTTT.

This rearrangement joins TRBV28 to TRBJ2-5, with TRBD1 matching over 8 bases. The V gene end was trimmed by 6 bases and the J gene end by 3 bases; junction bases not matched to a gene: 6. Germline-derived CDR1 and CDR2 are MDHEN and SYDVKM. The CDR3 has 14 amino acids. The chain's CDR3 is CASRDSTGEETQYF. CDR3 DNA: TGTGCCAGCAGGGATTCGACAGGGGAAGAGACCCAGTACTTC.

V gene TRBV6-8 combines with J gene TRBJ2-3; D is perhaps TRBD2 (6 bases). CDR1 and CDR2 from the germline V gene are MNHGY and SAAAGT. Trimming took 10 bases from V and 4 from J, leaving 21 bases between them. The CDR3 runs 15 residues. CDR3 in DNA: TGTGCCATCAGGGCCGGGGATAGCGGCCCAGATACGCAGTATTTT. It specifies CAIRAGDSGPDTQYF.

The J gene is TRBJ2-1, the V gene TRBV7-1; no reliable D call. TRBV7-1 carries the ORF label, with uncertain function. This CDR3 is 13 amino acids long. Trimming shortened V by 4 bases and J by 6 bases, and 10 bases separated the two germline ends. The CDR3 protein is CASSLVTGNEQFF. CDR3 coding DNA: TGTGCCAGCAGCTTAGTTACTGGCAATGAGCAGTTCTTC.

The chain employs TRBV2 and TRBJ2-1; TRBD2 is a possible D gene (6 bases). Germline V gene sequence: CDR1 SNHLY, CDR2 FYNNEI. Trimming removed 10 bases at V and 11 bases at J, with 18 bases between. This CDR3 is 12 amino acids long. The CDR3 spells CATAWDFPQQFF. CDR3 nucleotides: TGTGCCACCGCGTGGGACTTCCCGCAGCAGTTCTTC.

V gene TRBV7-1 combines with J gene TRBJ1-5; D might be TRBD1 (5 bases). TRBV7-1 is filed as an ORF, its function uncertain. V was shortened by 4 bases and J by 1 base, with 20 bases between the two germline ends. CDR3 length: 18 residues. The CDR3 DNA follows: TGTGCCAGCAGCTTAGGGGCAGGGACCCACATAAGCAATCAGCCCCAGCATTTT. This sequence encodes CASSLGAGTHISNQPQHF.

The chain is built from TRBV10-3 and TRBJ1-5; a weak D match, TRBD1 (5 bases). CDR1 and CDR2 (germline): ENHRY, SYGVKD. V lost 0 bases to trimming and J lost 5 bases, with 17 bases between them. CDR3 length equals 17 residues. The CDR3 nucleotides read TGTGCCATCAGTGAGTCGGGATTGCAGGGAGGATATCAGCCCCAGCATTTT. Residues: CAISESGLQGGYQPQHF.

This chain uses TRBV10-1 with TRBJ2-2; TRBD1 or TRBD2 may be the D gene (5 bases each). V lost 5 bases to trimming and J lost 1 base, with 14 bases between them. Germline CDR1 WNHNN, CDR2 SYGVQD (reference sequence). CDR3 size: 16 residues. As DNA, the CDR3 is TGCGCCAGCAGTAAGATGGGGACCAAGAACACCGGGGAGCTGTTTTTT. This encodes CASSKMGTKNTGELFF.

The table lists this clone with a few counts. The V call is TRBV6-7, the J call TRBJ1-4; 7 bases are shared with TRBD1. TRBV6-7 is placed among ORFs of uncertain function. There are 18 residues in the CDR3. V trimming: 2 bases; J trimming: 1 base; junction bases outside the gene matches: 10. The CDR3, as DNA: TGTGCCAGCAGTTACACACAGGGGTTGGAGGAAACTAATGAAAAACTGTTTTTT. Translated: CASSYTQGLEETNEKLFF.

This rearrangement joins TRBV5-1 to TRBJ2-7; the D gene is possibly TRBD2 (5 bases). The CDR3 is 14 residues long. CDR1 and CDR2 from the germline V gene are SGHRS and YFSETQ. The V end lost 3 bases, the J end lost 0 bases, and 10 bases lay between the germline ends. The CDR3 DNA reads TGCGCCAGCAGCTCGAGCGGACTCTCCTACGAGCAGTACTTC. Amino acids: CASSSSGLSYEQYF.